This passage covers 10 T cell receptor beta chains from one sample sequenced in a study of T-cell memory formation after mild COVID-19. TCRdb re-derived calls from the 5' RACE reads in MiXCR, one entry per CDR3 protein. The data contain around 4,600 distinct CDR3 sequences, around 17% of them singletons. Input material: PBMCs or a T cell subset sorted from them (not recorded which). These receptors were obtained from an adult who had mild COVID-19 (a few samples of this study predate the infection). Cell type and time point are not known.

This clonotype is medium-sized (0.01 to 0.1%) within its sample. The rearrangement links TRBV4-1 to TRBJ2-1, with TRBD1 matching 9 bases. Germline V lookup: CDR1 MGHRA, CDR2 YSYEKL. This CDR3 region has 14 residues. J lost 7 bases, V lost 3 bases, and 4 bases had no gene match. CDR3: CASSHPGQGNEQFF. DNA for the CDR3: TGCGCCAGCAGCCACCCGGGACAGGGAAATGAGCAGTTCTTC.

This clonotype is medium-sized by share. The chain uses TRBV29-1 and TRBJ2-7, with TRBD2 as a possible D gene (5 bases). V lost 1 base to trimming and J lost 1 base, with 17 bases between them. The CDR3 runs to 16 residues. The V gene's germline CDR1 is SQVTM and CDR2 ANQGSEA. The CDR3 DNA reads TGCAGCGTTGAAGCCGGACTGATGTCCGGGTCCTACGAGCAGTACTTC. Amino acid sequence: CSVEAGLMSGSYEQYF.

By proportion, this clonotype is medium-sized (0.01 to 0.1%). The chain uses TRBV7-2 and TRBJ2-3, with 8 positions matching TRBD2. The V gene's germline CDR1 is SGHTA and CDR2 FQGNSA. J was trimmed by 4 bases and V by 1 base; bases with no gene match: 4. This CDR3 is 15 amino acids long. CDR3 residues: CASSLDGGASDTQYF. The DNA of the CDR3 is TGTGCCAGCAGCTTAGACGGGGGGGCGTCAGATACGCAGTATTTT.

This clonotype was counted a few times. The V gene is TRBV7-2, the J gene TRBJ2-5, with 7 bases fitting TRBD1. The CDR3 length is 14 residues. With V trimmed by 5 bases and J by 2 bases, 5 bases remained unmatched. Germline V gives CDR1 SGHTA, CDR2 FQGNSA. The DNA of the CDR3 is TGTGCCAGCAGCCTAAACAGGGGACAAGAGACCCAGTACTTC. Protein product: CASSLNRGQETQYF. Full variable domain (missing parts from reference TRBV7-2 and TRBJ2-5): GAGVSQSPSNKVTEKGKDVELRCDPISGHTALYWYRQSLGQGLEFLIYFQGNSAPDKSGLPSDRFSAERTGGSVSTLTIQRTQQEDSAVYLCASSLNRGQETQYFGPGTRLLVL.

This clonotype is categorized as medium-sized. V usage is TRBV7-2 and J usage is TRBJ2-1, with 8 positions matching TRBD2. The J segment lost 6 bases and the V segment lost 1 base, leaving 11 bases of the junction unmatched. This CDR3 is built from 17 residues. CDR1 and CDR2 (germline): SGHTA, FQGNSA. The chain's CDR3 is CASSLGGTGGPGNEQFF. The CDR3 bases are TGTGCCAGCAGCTTAGGAGGAACGGGGGGGCCCGGCAATGAGCAGTTCTTC.

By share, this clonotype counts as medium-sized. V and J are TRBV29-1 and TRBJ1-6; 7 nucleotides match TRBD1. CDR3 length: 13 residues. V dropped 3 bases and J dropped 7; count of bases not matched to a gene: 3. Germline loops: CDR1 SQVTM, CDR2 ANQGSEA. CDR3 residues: CSVETGSNSPLHF. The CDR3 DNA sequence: TGCAGCGTTGAGACAGGGAGCAATTCACCCCTCCACTTT.

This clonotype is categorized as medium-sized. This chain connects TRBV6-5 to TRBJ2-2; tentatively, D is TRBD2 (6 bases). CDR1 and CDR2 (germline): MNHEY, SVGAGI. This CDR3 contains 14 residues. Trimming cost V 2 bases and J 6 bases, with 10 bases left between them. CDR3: CASSYAGFAGELFF. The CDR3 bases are TGTGCCAGCAGTTACGCGGGGTTTGCCGGGGAGCTGTTTTTT.

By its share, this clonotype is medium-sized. The CDR3 nucleotides read TGTGCCAGCAGCAGCGACAGGGCTTCTGGGGCCAACGTCCTGACTTTC. It encodes CASSSDRASGANVLTF. The chain couples TRBV6-2 or TRBV6-3 to TRBJ2-6, with TRBD1 identical over 7 bases. Per the germline V gene, CDR1 is MNHEY and CDR2 is SVGEGT. CDR3 size: 16 residues. V was pared by 6 bases and J by 1 base, with 6 bases of the junction left unmatched.

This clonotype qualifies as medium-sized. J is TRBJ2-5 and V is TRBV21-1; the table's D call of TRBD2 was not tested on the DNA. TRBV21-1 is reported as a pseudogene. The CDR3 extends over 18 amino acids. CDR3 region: CASSPKSRPTNNQETQYF. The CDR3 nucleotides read TGTGCCAGCAGCCCGAAATCCCGCCCAACTAACAACCAAGAGACCCAGTACTTC.

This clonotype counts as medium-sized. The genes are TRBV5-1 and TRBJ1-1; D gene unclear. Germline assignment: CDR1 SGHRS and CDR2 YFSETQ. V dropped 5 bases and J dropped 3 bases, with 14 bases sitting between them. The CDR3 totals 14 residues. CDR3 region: CASSSVTGHTEAFF. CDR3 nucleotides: TGCGCCAGCAGTTCAGTGACCGGGCACACTGAAGCTTTCTTT.